Described below is a single T cell receptor (beta chain) sequence and its context. Its antigen is not identified. The record originates from a study of CD8+CD57+ T cells in acquired aplastic anemia. Germline CDR1 ENHRY, CDR2 SYGVKD. The V segment lost 10 bases and the J segment 6 bases; nucleotides outside the gene matches: 9. The CDR3 has 13 amino acids. The TCR beta profiling, which covered VDJ combination and CDR3 sequence, was carried out using genomic DNA as the template. TCRdb processed the reads anew with MiXCR; each CDR3 protein has one entry. The sample includes 160,000 or so distinct CDR3 sequences, about two thirds of them seen just once. Overall study findings and caveats: Patients shared about 30 CD8+ CDR3 sequences with controls.

Those patients picked for sequencing had displayed CD8+CD57+ cell expansion on flow cytometry. The sample taken for sequencing was sorted CD4+, CD8+, or CD8+CD57+ T cells (not recorded which) from PBMCs. This sequence was found in a human donor with aplastic anemia. The rearrangement joins TRBV10-3 to TRBJ2-1, with 7 nucleotides matching TRBD1. The CDR3, as DNA: TGTGCCAGCAGAGTGGGACAGCCCAATGAGCAGTTCTTC. Translated: CASRVGQPNEQFF.